These 29 T cell receptor beta chains came from one sample sequenced in a study of beta chain features in type 1 diabetes. Reverse transcribing all isolated RNA meant expressed TCRB transcripts were sequenced. Some clones are missing from TCRdb's copy, which holds only in-frame ones; the method was immunoSEQ multiplex PCR. Of about 330,000 clones listed, 8% to 13% were seen once; the top ten hold roughly 0.016%. Input material: naive CD4+ T cells from blood. The receptor source for this set is a woman aged 25-40 years in good health.

This clone was detected only a few times. The V gene is TRBV7-2, the J gene TRBJ2-7; TRBD2 aligns across 9 bases. The V gene's germline CDR1 is SGHTA and CDR2 FQGNSA. V was clipped by 2 bases and J by 2 bases; unmatched bases: 4. The CDR3 runs 15 residues. The CDR3 nucleotides are TGTGCCAGCAGCTTATCTCCTAGCGGGACCTACGAGCAGTACTTC. As protein: CASSLSPSGTYEQYF.

As to this clone: Other DNA sequences within the sample encode an identical CDR3. The rearrangement joins TRBV6-5 to TRBJ2-1; 9 bases fit TRBD1. From germline, CDR1 is MNHEY and CDR2 SVGAGI. Trimming took 6 bases from V and 2 from J; bases not matched to a gene: 5. The CDR3 extends over 15 amino acids. Here the CDR3 DNA reads TGTGCCAGCAGGTCCGACAGGGGGACCTACAATGAGCAGTTCTTC. Residues: CASRSDRGTYNEQFF.

This clone was seen more than once but under ten times. The chain carries TRBV15 and TRBJ2-7, with TRBD2 identical over 7 bases. Germline loops: CDR1 LNHNV, CDR2 YYDKDF (reference sequence). With V trimmed by 0 bases and J by 5 bases, 7 bases remained unmatched. This CDR3 spans 15 amino acids. CDR3 DNA: TGTGCCACCAGCAGAGACCCCCTCGGACTAGACGAGCAGTACTTC. This gives the protein CATSRDPLGLDEQYF.

The J gene is TRBJ2-3, the V gene TRBV4-3, with TRBD2 matching 7 bases. This CDR3 spans 16 amino acids. V lost 0 bases, J lost 4 bases, and 7 bases stayed unmatched. CDR1 and CDR2 (germline): LGHNA, YSLEER. The CDR3 loop reads CASSQDWAGVPDTQYF. The CDR3, as DNA: TGCGCCAGCAGCCAAGATTGGGCGGGAGTCCCAGATACGCAGTATTTT.

J is TRBJ2-7 and V is TRBV28, with no clear D. V lost 10 bases and J lost 4, with 14 bases in between. Germline CDR1 reads MDHEN; CDR2 reads SYDVKM. The CDR3 consists of 12 residues. The chain's CDR3 is CAIQTDGYEQYF. As DNA, the CDR3 is TGTGCCATCCAAACAGACGGATACGAGCAGTACTTC.

This clone was detected a few times. The chain has TRBV29-1 and TRBJ2-3; TRBD1 matches at 7 bases. The CDR3 runs 16 residues. Germline lookup yields CDR1 SQVTM and CDR2 ANQGSEA. The V gene end was trimmed by 6 bases and the J gene end by 2 bases; junction bases not matched to a gene: 14. CDR3 protein: CSVNSQGRRSTDTQYF. The DNA of the CDR3 is TGCAGCGTCAACTCACAGGGGCGAAGATCCACAGATACGCAGTATTTT.

The CDR3 region is CASSPQYEQYF. CDR3 coding DNA: TGTGCCAGCAGCCCCCAGTACGAGCAGTACTTC. J is TRBJ2-7 and V is TRBV7-8; no clear D. Per the germline V gene, CDR1 is SGHVS and CDR2 is FQNEAQ. V was clipped by 5 bases and J by 4 bases, with 6 bases between them. This CDR3 has 11 amino acids.

J is TRBJ1-5 and V is TRBV6-1; 7 bases map to TRBD1. The germline CDR1 and CDR2 sequences are MNHNS and SASEGT. J was trimmed by 1 base and V by 7 bases; bases with no gene match: 4. The CDR3 sequence is 14 residues long. The DNA for the CDR3 is TGTGCCAGCACCCCGACAGGGAGCAATCAGCCCCAGCATTTT. Residues: CASTPTGSNQPQHF.

This rearrangement joins TRBV6-6 to TRBJ2-1, with TRBD2 as a possible D gene (5 bases). Trimming stripped 2 bases from V and 14 bases from J, with 10 bases between. CDR1 is MNHNY and CDR2 is SVGAGI in the germline V gene (reference sequence). This CDR3 spans 11 amino acids. CDR3 DNA: TGTGCCAGCAGTTACACTGAGGAGGAGTTCTTC. Protein sequence: CASSYTEEEFF.

The chain uses TRBV7-2 and TRBJ2-2; 9 bases line up with TRBD1. CDR1 SGHTA and CDR2 FQGNSA come from the germline V gene. This CDR3 spans 15 amino acids. The V gene end was trimmed by 2 bases and the J gene end by 6 bases; junction bases not matched to a gene: 4. The CDR3 nucleotides are TGTGCCAGCAGCTTACTCGGACAGGGGTCCGGGGAGCTGTTTTTT. Its protein product is CASSLLGQGSGELFF.

This clone was detected once. The rearrangement uses TRBV7-3 and TRBJ2-6; 8 bases map to TRBD2. V was clipped by 4 bases and J by 0 bases; unmatched bases: 8. Germline CDR1 SGHTA, CDR2 FQGTGA. CDR3 length: 18 amino acids. CDR3 in amino acids: CASSSLAGGDSGANVLTF. In nucleotides, the CDR3 is TGTGCCAGCAGCTCCTTGGCGGGAGGCGACTCTGGGGCCAACGTCCTGACTTTC.

J is TRBJ2-1 and V is TRBV18; 8 bases align to TRBD2. Germline-derived CDR1 and CDR2 are KGHSH and LQKENI. J gave up 6 bases and V 6 bases, and 7 bases lay outside the gene matches. The CDR3 is made up of 14 amino acids. In DNA, the CDR3 is TGTGCCAGCTCTCCCTCGGGAGGGACCAATGAGCAGTTCTTC. Its protein is CASSPSGGTNEQFF.

This clone turned up a few times. The identical CDR3 is also encoded by other nucleotide sequences in the sample. The genes are TRBV7-2 and TRBJ2-5; D gene ambiguous. Germline V gene lookup returns CDR1 SGHTA and CDR2 FQGNSA. CDR3 length: 11 amino acids. With 5 bases removed from V and 1 base from J, the gap between germline ends came to 2 bases. The chain's CDR3 is CASSLQETQYF. The CDR3 region has the DNA TGTGCCAGCAGCCTCCAAGAGACCCAGTACTTC.

Comment on this clone: Other nucleotide sequences from this sample produce the same CDR3. The CDR3 region has the DNA TGCAGCGTTCGAACAGGGGGCAATCAGCCCCAGCATTTT. Its protein is CSVRTGGNQPQHF. This sequence joins TRBV29-1 and TRBJ1-5, with 7 bases aligning to TRBD1. The CDR3 runs 13 residues. Trimming cost V 5 bases and J 2 bases; bases outside gene matches: 3. Germline loops: CDR1 SQVTM, CDR2 ANQGSEA.

V is TRBV27 and J is TRBJ1-5; D gene ambiguous. With 8 bases removed from V and 6 bases from J, the gap between germline ends came to 11 bases. The CDR3 has 12 residues. Germline CDR1 reads MNHEY; CDR2 reads SMNVEV (reference sequence). CDR3 protein: CASGSTIQPQHF. The CDR3 nucleotides read TGTGCCAGCGGATCGACAATTCAGCCCCAGCATTTT.

The V call is TRBV7-9, the J call TRBJ1-1, with D perhaps matching TRBD1 (5 bases). CDR3 length: 14 residues. Germline V gene lookup returns CDR1 SEHNR and CDR2 FQNEAQ (reference sequence). V was clipped by 5 bases and J by 1 base, with 11 bases between them. In DNA, the CDR3 is TGTGCCAGCAGCCCTCGGGGGTCGAACACTGAAGCTTTCTTT. This translates into CASSPRGSNTEAFF.

The table lists this clone with a few counts. The chain is built from TRBV7-2 and TRBJ2-1; 7 bases align to TRBD2. There are 17 residues in the CDR3. J was trimmed by 7 bases and V by 5 bases; bases with no gene match: 17. The germline V gene encodes CDR1 SGHTA and CDR2 FQGNSA. For the CDR3, the DNA is TGTGCCAGCAGCCCCGGGGCGGGGAGGGCCCATTTTAATGAGCAGTTCTTC. Translating gives CASSPGAGRAHFNEQFF.

The genes are TRBV28 and TRBJ2-7; D possibly corresponds to TRBD1 (5 bases). CDR1 and CDR2 (germline): MDHEN, SYDVKM. With 3 bases removed from V and 5 bases from J, the gap between germline ends came to 11 bases. The CDR3 is 13 amino acids. The CDR3 spells CASSLGHFHEQYF. The CDR3, as DNA: TGTGCCAGCAGTTTGGGGCATTTCCACGAGCAGTACTTC.

The chain couples TRBV5-4 to TRBJ1-3; 10 bases map to TRBD1. V lost 4 bases and J lost 8; bases outside the gene matches: 6. The germline CDR1 and CDR2 sequences are SGHNT and YYREEE (reference sequence). The CDR3 has 14 residues. CDR3 sequence (DNA): TGTGCCAGCAGCCCGAGACAGGGGGCGGACACCATATATTTT. It specifies CASSPRQGADTIYF.

This chain uses TRBV5-1 with TRBJ2-7; 9 positions agree with TRBD1. The junction had 10 bases not matched to a gene; V was cut back by 7 bases and J by 2 bases. CDR3 length: 15 residues. The V gene's germline CDR1 is SGHRS and CDR2 YFSETQ. The CDR3, as DNA: TGCGCCAGCCGGGACTCCGGGACAGGGCCCTACGAGCAGTACTTC. Translated: CASRDSGTGPYEQYF.

V usage is TRBV18 and J usage is TRBJ2-1, with a tentative D call TRBD2 (6 bases). Germline values: CDR1 KGHSH, CDR2 LQKENI. Trimming took 3 bases from V and 0 from J, leaving 15 bases between them. This CDR3 comprises 17 residues. The CDR3 DNA reads TGTGCCAGCTCACCGCTTCTAGCGTACAGCTCCTACAATGAGCAGTTCTTC. It codes for CASSPLLAYSSYNEQFF.

Concerning this clone itself: Its ends do not fully match the called genes, so a read error is possible. The genes are TRBV29-1 and TRBJ2-7, with 9 positions matching TRBD1. CDR1 is SQVTM, CDR2 ANQGSEA, per germline. This CDR3 has 14 residues. CDR3: CSVETGQGSDEQYF. As DNA, the CDR3 is TGCAGCGTAGAAACGGGACAGGGCTCCGACGAGCAGTACTTC.

The chain is built from TRBV5-4 and TRBJ1-1; 8 bases are shared with TRBD1. The CDR3 is 13 amino acids. Unmatched junction bases numbered 4, after V lost 4 bases and J lost 5 bases. Germline V gene data show CDR1 as SGHNT and CDR2 as YYREEE (reference sequence). CDR3 nucleotide sequence: TGTGCCAGCAGCGTACGGACAGGGACTGAAGCTTTCTTT. As protein: CASSVRTGTEAFF.

The genes are TRBV5-6 and TRBJ2-4; tentatively, D is TRBD2 (7 bases). Trimming removed 4 bases from V and 5 bases from J, with 25 bases in between. CDR1 is SGHDT, CDR2 YYEEEE, per germline. This CDR3 has 18 residues. In DNA, the CDR3 is TGTGCCAGCAGCGGCGGGGGCGCAGGGACAATCGGCCAAAACATTCAGTACTTC. It yields the protein CASSGGGAGTIGQNIQYF.

V gene TRBV5-4 combines with J gene TRBJ2-3, with D unclear. The CDR3 is 12 residues long. Germline loops: CDR1 SGHNT, CDR2 YYREEE (reference sequence). The ends were cut back, 3 bases at V and 5 bases at J, with 7 bases in the middle. CDR3 bases: TGTGCCAGCAGCTCCTCGGTAGATACGCAGTATTTT. Translation gives CASSSSVDTQYF.

In this sample, this clone turned up many times. The chain uses TRBV29-1 and TRBJ2-7; 7 bases align to TRBD1. V trimming: 4 bases; J trimming: 3 bases; junction bases outside the gene matches: 6. This CDR3 spans 13 amino acids. The V gene's germline CDR1 is SQVTM and CDR2 ANQGSEA. The CDR3 sequence: CSVGGTDRYEQYF. Written as DNA, the CDR3 is TGCAGCGTTGGGGGGACAGATCGCTACGAGCAGTACTTC.

V is TRBV2 and J is TRBJ1-2; D unclear. Trimming shortened V by 3 bases and J by 3 bases, and 14 bases separated the two germline ends. Germline V gene lookup returns CDR1 SNHLY and CDR2 FYNNEI. The CDR3 sequence is 15 residues long. The CDR3 DNA is TGTGCCAGCAGTGAGCTCGGAGGAGAGCACTATGGCTACACCTTC. It is translated as CASSELGGEHYGYTF.

This clone appeared a few times. One junction end disagrees with the germline gene, perhaps due to a read error. The chain has TRBV30 and TRBJ2-5; 8 bases align to TRBD1. The CDR3 loop spans 13 amino acids. Germline CDR1 is GTSNPN and CDR2 is SVGIG (reference sequence). The CDR3 nucleotides read TGTGCCTACCTTGACAGGGGCCAACAGACCCAGTACTTC. It encodes CAYLDRGQQTQYF.

There are a few counts of this clone. The V and J genes are TRBV23-1 and TRBJ1-5; no firm D call. TRBV23-1 is marked as an open reading frame, function uncertain. The germline V and J ends were trimmed by 6 bases and 9 bases, with 15 bases remaining between them. This CDR3 is built from 13 residues. This CDR3 reads CASSQIPGGPQHF. CDR3 coding DNA: TGCGCCAGCAGCCAAATTCCTGGAGGGCCCCAGCATTTT.